This T cell receptor (beta chain) was identified in a study of blood T cell repertoires in COVID-19. The CDR3 consists of 13 residues. After removal of 4 bases from V and 8 bases from J, the junction contained 5 bases not matched to a gene. Germline lookup yields CDR1 GTSNPN and CDR2 SVGIG (reference sequence). The repertoire was sequenced with immunoSEQ multiplex PCR; TCRdb's copy has only in-frame clones and lacks some. The sample consists of under 250,000 clones, 70% to 90% of them appearing once. This receptor was obtained from a man aged 18 to 35 with active or convalescent COVID-19. The genes are TRBV30 and TRBJ1-6, with 7 bases identical to TRBD1. The sequenced sample was peripheral blood. The CDR3 nucleotides read TGTGCCTGGACGGCCAGGGGGGATTCACCCCTCCACTTT. It is translated as CAWTARGDSPLHF.